This is a list of T cell receptor beta chains from one sample in a study of blood T cell repertoires in COVID-19. Assay used: immunoSEQ multiplex PCR; TCRdb lists only in-frame clones, some missing. The sample comprises approximately 97,000 clones, less than 95% of which are singletons, and 1.5% to 2% rests with the top ten. Material for sequencing was peripheral blood. The receptors derive from a man aged 60-69 years with acute or convalescent COVID-19. CDR3s include the opening cysteine and the closing phenylalanine or tryptophan. A D gene is named only where the DNA matches it firmly. Rows may omit the clone size; those that give it use once, few, many or a size class.

J | size | D | V | DNA | CDR3
TRBJ1-2 | - | TRBD1 | TRBV6-2/TRBV6-3 | TGTGCCAGCAGCGACGTGTCACAGGGGTCTCGTGGCTACACCTTC | CASSDVSQGSRGYTF
TRBJ1-1 | - | - | TRBV30 | TGTGCCTGGAGTGTAAGGCAGGGCTGGAACACTGAAGCTTTCTTT | CAWSVRQGWNTEAFF
TRBJ1-2 | - | - | TRBV5-6 | TGTGCCAGCAGCTTGTACGGGGGCTACACCTTC | CASSLYGGYTF
TRBJ1-2 | - | - | TRBV7-2 | TGTGCCAGCAGCCCCCGACAGTCTAACTATGGCTACACCTTC | CASSPRQSNYGYTF
TRBJ1-1 | - | TRBD1 | TRBV5-1 | TGCGCCAGCAGTCCCGGACAGGTGGGGTTGAACACTGAAGCTTTCTTT | CASSPGQVGLNTEAFF
TRBJ2-2 | - | - | TRBV5-1 | TGCGCCAGCAGCTTGGCACAGACCGGGGAGCTGTTTTTT | CASSLAQTGELFF
TRBJ1-3 | - | - | TRBV6-5 | TGTGCCAGCAGCTATGATCATCGCTCTGGAAACACCATATATTTT | CASSYDHRSGNTIYF
TRBJ1-1 | - | - | TRBV18 | TGTGCCAGCTCACCAACAGGGAAGGACACTGAAGCTTTCTTT | CASSPTGKDTEAFF
TRBJ1-5 | once | TRBD1 | TRBV15 | TGTGCCACCAACAGGGGGGCGGAAGGGTACCAGCCCCAGCATTTT | CATNRGAEGYQPQHF
TRBJ2-6 | - | - | TRBV5-1 | TGCGCCAGCAGCTCGAGTATTTCTGGGGCCAACGTCCTGACTTTC | CASSSSISGANVLTF
TRBJ2-5 | - | - | TRBV20-1 | TGCAGTGCTAGAGCACAAGAGACCCAGTACTTC | CSARAQETQYF
TRBJ1-1 | - | TRBD1 | TRBV3-1/TRBV3-2 | TGTGCCAGCAGCCGCCACGGACAGGGGAACACTGAAGCTTTCTTT | CASSRHGQGNTEAFF
TRBJ2-3 | - | - | TRBV19 | TGTGCCAGTAGTATAGATCTCGCTATTAGCACAGATACGCAGTATTTT | CASSIDLAISTDTQYF
TRBJ1-1 | - | TRBD1 | TRBV18 | TGTGCCAGCTCACCACTCCAGGACAGGGACACTGAAGCTTTCTTT | CASSPLQDRDTEAFF
TRBJ2-1 | - | - | TRBV7-8 | TGTGCCAGCAGCCTCGGCCGGGGTTCTTCGTTCTTC | CASSLGRGSSFF
TRBJ1-2 | - | TRBD1 | TRBV3-1/TRBV3-2 | TGTGCCAGCAGCCAGGCTGACAGGGGTGGCGGCTACACCTTC | CASSQADRGGGYTF
TRBJ2-7 | - | - | TRBV6-5 | TGTGCCAGCAGCCTCAGGGGCGAGCAGTACTTC | CASSLRGEQYF
TRBJ2-2 | - | TRBD2 | TRBV5-1 | TGCGCCAGCAGCTTGTCCCTGGCGGGGGGCAACACCGGGGAGCTGTTTTTT | CASSLSLAGGNTGELFF
TRBJ2-3 | - | TRBD1 | TRBV29-1 | TGCAGCGTGGGACAGGGGACAGATACGCAGTATTTT | CSVGQGTDTQYF
TRBJ2-1 | - | TRBD2 | TRBV10-1 | TGCGCCAGCAGTTGGACTAGCGGGGGGCCCGATGAGCAGTTCTTC | CASSWTSGGPDEQFF
TRBJ1-3 | - | TRBD1 | TRBV4-1 | TGCGCCAGCAGCCTTGGGACAGCAACTGGAAACACCATATATTTT | CASSLGTATGNTIYF
TRBJ1-2 | few | - | TRBV11-2 | TGTGCCAGCAGCCATCTCCAGAACTATGGCTACACCTTC | CASSHLQNYGYTF
TRBJ2-1 | few | - | TRBV11-2 | TGTGCCAGCAGCCTCTCGAGCTCCTACAATGAGCAGTTCTTC | CASSLSSSYNEQFF
TRBJ1-3 | - | - | TRBV5-1 | TGCGCCAGCAGCTTTCTTGCGGATTCTGGAAACACCATATATTTT | CASSFLADSGNTIYF
TRBJ1-2 | once | - | TRBV5-1 | TGCGCCAGCAGCCGGGGAGCAAACTATGGCTACACCTTC | CASSRGANYGYTF
TRBJ2-7 | - | - | TRBV6-5 | TGTGCCAGTCTCATAGGGGCAGGGGAGTCCGACGAGCAGTACTTC | CASLIGAGESDEQYF
TRBJ2-3 | - | - | TRBV6-5 | TGTGCCAGCAGTTACTCCTCTAAAGATACGCAGTATTTT | CASSYSSKDTQYF
TRBJ2-7 | - | TRBD1 | TRBV9 | TGTGCCAGCAGCCCCGGGACAGGGAGCTACGAGCAGTACTTC | CASSPGTGSYEQYF
TRBJ2-1 | - | TRBD2 | TRBV5-1 | TGCGCCAGCAGCCAGGGGACTAGCGTCAATGAGCAGTTCTTC | CASSQGTSVNEQFF
TRBJ1-5 | few | - | TRBV30 | TGTGCCTGGAGCCTGGGTAGGGGTCAGCCCCAGCATTTT | CAWSLGRGQPQHF
TRBJ2-4 | - | - | TRBV28 | TGTGCCAGCAGCAACCCGCGGGCCGCTGCCAAAAACATTCAGTACTTC | CASSNPRAAAKNIQYF
TRBJ2-7 | - | - | TRBV19 | TGTGCCAGTAGTATAGCTATGACTTCCTACGAGCAGTACTTC | CASSIAMTSYEQYF
TRBJ1-5 | - | - | TRBV19 | TGTGCCAGTAGTATGAGGCCCAATCAGCCCCAGCATTTT | CASSMRPNQPQHF